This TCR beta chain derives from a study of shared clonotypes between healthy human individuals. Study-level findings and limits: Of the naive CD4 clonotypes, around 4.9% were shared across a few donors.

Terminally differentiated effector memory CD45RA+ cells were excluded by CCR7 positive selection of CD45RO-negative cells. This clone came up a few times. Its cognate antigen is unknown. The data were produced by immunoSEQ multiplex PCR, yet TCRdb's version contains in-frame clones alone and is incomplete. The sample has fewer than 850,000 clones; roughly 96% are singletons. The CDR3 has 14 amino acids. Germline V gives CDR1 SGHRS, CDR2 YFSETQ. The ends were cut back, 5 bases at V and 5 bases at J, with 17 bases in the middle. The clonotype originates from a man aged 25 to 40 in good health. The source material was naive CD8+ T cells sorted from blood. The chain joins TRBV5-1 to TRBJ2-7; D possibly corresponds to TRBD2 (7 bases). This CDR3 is CASRMAGAAHEQYF. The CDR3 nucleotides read TGCGCCAGCAGGATGGCGGGGGCCGCCCACGAGCAGTACTTC.